The 5 T cell receptor beta chains below were found in one sample sequenced in a study of T cell changes during pregnancy in multiple sclerosis. Using immunoSEQ multiplex PCR, the repertoire was profiled, and TCRdb retains in-frame clones only, with some absent. The repertoire holds around 130,000 clones, with 96% as singletons. This material consisted of peripheral blood, taken after pregnancy. Every receptor here comes from a female donor with multiple sclerosis, enrolled in a pregnancy study.

CDR3 DNA sequence: TGTGCCAGCAGCTACCCAGCGGGAGGGGCAGATACGCAGTATTTT. Encoded protein: CASSYPAGGADTQYF. The genes are TRBV28 and TRBJ2-3, with TRBD2 identical over 10 bases. The CDR3 spans 15 residues. Losses at the gene ends were 6 bases for V and 4 bases for J; bases not matched to a gene: 7. CDR1 is MDHEN and CDR2 is SYDVKM in the germline V gene.

The chain is built from TRBV7-9 and TRBJ1-3; D is unclear. Germline V gene data show CDR1 as SEHNR and CDR2 as FQNEAQ (reference sequence). The germline V and J ends were trimmed by 5 bases and 0 bases, with 20 bases remaining between them. This CDR3 has 18 amino acids. The CDR3 region has the DNA TGTGCCAGCAGCAACCCCCGGGGTAGCCCAGTCTCTGGAAACACCATATATTTT. As protein: CASSNPRGSPVSGNTIYF.

This clone showed up just once. The rearrangement links TRBV6-1 to TRBJ2-1, with 9 bases aligning to TRBD2. The V gene end was trimmed by 0 bases and the J gene end by 6 bases; junction bases not matched to a gene: 12. The length of the CDR3 is 18 residues. The V gene's germline CDR1 is MNHNS and CDR2 SASEGT. DNA for the CDR3: TGTGCCAGCAGTGAAGCCGGGGAGACTAGCGGATATCGCAATGAGCAGTTCTTC. Its protein is CASSEAGETSGYRNEQFF.

CDR3 loop: CASSRGNTEAFF. CDR3 nucleotide sequence: TGTGCCAGCAGCCGCGGGAACACTGAAGCTTTCTTT. V is TRBV13 and J is TRBJ1-1, with D unresolved. This CDR3 comprises 12 residues. Trimming took 5 bases from V and 1 from J, leaving 5 bases between them. Germline CDR1 is PRHDT and CDR2 is FYEKMQ (reference sequence).

This rearrangement joins TRBV25-1 to TRBJ2-7, with TRBD1 matching 7 bases. The germline V gene has CDR1 MGHDK and CDR2 SYGVNS. Trimming at V came to 7 bases and at J to 3 bases, leaving 9 bases not matched to a gene. This CDR3 comprises 14 residues. The CDR3 here is CASISDRACYEQYF. The DNA of the CDR3 is TGTGCCAGCATTAGCGACAGGGCCTGCTACGAGCAGTACTTC.